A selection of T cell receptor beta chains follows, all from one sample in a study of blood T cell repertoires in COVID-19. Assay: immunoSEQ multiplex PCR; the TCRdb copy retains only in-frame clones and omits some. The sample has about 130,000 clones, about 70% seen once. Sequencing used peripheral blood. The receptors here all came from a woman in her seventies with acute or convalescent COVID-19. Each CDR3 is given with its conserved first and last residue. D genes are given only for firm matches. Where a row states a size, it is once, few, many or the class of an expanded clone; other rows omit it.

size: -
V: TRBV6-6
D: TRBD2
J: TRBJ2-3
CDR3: CASSGTGGQTDTQYF
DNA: TGTGCCAGTAGCGGGACGGGGGGGCAGACAGATACGCAGTATTTT

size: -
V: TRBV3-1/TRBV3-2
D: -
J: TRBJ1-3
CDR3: CASSHRGNTIYF
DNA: TGTGCCAGCAGTCACAGGGGAAACACCATATATTTT

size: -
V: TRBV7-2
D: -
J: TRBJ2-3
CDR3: CASSGGAWDTQYF
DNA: TGTGCCAGCAGCGGGGGGGCGTGGGATACGCAGTATTTT

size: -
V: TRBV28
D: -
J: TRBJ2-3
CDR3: CASSSERDTQYF
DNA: TGTGCCAGCAGTTCCGAGCGGGATACGCAGTATTTT

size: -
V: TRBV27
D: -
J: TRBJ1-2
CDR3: CASSQGGRGGYTF
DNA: TGTGCCAGCAGTCAAGGGGGTCGTGGTGGCTACACCTTC

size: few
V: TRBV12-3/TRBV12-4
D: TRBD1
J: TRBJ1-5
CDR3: CASRKGTGPQHF
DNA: TGTGCCAGCAGGAAAGGGACAGGGCCCCAGCATTTT

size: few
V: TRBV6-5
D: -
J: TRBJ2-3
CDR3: CASSYSGADTQYF
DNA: TGTGCCAGCAGTTACTCAGGAGCAGATACGCAGTATTTT

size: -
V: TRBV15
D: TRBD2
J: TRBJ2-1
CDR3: CAIRLAGGPDNEQFF
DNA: TGTGCCATCCGACTAGCGGGAGGGCCAGACAATGAGCAGTTCTTC

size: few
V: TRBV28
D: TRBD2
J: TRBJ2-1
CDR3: CASTPPETSVYNEQFF
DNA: TGTGCCAGCACCCCACCCGAGACTAGCGTATACAATGAGCAGTTCTTC

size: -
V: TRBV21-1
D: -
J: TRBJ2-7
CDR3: CASTTRVREQYF
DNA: TGTGCCAGCACAACCAGGGTCCGCGAGCAGTACTTC

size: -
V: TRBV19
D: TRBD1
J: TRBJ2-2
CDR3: CASSRGDRGWLDTGELFF
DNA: TGTGCCAGTAGTAGGGGGGACAGGGGATGGTTGGACACCGGGGAGCTGTTTTTT

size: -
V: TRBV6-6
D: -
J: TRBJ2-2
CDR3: CASILLGAGDTGELFF
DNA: TGTGCCAGCATCTTACTGGGGGCAGGGGACACCGGGGAGCTGTTTTTT

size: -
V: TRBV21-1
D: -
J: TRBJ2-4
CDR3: CASSPQGPEAKNIQYF
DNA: TGTGCCAGCAGCCCTCAGGGCCCCGAGGCCAAAAACATTCAGTACTTC

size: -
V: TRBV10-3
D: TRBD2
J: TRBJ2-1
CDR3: CAISESRRGENEQFF
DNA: TGTGCCATCAGTGAGTCGAGGCGGGGGGAAAATGAGCAGTTCTTC

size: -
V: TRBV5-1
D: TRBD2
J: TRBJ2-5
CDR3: CASSLGLAGVQETQYF
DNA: TGCGCCAGCAGCTTGGGGTTAGCGGGGGTCCAAGAGACCCAGTACTTC

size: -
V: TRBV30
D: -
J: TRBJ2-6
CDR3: CAWNSRGLGANVLTF
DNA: TGTGCCTGGAACTCGCGGGGGCTTGGGGCCAACGTCCTGACTTTC

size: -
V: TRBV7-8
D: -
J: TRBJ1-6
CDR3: CASSLQGNRNSPLHF
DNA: TGTGCCAGCAGCTTACAGGGGAATAGGAATTCACCCCTCCACTTT

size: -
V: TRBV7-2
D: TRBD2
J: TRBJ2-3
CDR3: CASSLGGGGSDTQYF
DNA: TGTGCCAGCAGCTTGGGCGGGGGGGGCTCAGATACGCAGTATTTT

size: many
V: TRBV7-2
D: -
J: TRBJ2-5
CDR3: CASSSRWGEETQYF
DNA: TGTGCCAGCAGCTCCCGTTGGGGGGAAGAGACCCAGTACTTC

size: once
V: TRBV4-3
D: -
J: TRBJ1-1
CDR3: CASSQGRNTEAFF
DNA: TGCGCCAGCAGCCAAGGTCGGAACACTGAAGCTTTCTTT

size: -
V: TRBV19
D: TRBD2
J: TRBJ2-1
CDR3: CASHGWREGRDEQFF
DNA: TGTGCCAGTCATGGATGGCGGGAGGGCCGGGATGAGCAGTTCTTC

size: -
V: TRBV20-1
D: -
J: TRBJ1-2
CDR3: CSATTGYGYTF
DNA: TGCAGTGCCACTACCGGGTATGGCTACACCTTC

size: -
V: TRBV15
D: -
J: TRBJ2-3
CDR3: CATALLGPRGSTDTQYF
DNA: TGTGCCACCGCTTTGTTGGGGCCCCGGGGGAGCACAGATACGCAGTATTTT

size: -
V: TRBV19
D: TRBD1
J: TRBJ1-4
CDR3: CASSTTGGANEKLFF
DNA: TGTGCCAGTAGTACTACAGGGGGCGCGAATGAAAAACTGTTTTTT

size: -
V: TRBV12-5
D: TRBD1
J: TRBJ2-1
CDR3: CASGLRNRGLENEQFF
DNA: TGTGCTAGTGGTTTGAGAAACAGGGGGCTTGAAAATGAGCAGTTCTTC

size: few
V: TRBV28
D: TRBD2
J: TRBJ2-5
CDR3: CASSSGLAGGQETQYF
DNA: TGTGCCAGCAGTTCCGGACTAGCGGGGGGTCAAGAGACCCAGTACTTC

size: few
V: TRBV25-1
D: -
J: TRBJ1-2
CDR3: CASSEIDRGGGYTF
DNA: TGTGCCAGCAGTGAAATCGACCGGGGAGGTGGCTACACCTTC

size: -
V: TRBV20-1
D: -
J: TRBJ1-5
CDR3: CSASLGRGQPQHF
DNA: TGCAGTGCTAGTTTGGGTAGGGGTCAGCCCCAGCATTTT

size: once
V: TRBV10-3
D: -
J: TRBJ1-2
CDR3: CAIGGGSGGYTF
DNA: TGTGCCATCGGGGGGGGCTCGGGTGGCTACACCTTC

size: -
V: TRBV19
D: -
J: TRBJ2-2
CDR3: CASMQTGELFF
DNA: TGTGCCAGTATGCAGACCGGGGAGCTGTTTTTT

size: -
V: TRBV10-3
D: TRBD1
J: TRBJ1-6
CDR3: CAISVDQGGNSPLHF
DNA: TGTGCCATCAGTGTTGACCAGGGGGGTAATTCACCCCTCCACTTT

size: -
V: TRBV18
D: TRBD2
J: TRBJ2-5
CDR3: CASSLSGGRQETQYF
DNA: TGTGCCAGCTCACTTAGCGGGGGACGCCAAGAGACCCAGTACTTC

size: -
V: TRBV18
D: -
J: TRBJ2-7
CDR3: CASSPREEQYF
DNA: TGTGCCAGCTCACCCCGAGAGGAGCAGTACTTC

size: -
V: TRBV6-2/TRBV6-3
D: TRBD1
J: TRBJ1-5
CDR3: CASSQLGQGENQPQHF
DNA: TGTGCCAGCAGTCAGTTAGGACAGGGCGAAAATCAGCCCCAGCATTTT

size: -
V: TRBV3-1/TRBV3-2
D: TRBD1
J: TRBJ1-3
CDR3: CASSQGHRGGNTIYF
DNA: TGTGCCAGCAGCCAAGGGCACAGGGGGGGAAACACCATATATTTT

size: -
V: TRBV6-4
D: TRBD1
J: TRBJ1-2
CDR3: CASSDGTGYGYTF
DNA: TGTGCCAGCAGTGACGGGACAGGGTATGGCTACACCTTC

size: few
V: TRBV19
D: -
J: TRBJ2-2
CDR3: CASSRVAAHTGELFF
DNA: TGTGCCAGTAGTAGAGTAGCGGCACACACCGGGGAGCTGTTTTTT

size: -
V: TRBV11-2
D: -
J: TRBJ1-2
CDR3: CASSLAQGRDGYTF
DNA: TGTGCCAGCAGCTTAGCTCAGGGGAGGGATGGCTACACCTTC

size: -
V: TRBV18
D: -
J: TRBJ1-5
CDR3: CASSPRVLGGQPQHF
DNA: TGTGCCAGCTCACCACGAGTACTCGGGGGTCAGCCCCAGCATTTT

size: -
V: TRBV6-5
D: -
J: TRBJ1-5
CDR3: CASTESGSGNQPQHF
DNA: TGTGCCAGCACCGAATCGGGTTCGGGGAATCAGCCCCAGCATTTT

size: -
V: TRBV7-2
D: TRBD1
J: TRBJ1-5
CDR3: CASSLRPTGNQPQHF
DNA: TGTGCCAGCAGCTTAAGGCCGACAGGGAATCAGCCCCAGCATTTT

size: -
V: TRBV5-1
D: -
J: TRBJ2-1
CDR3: CASTEDRWGNEQFF
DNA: TGCGCCAGCACGGAAGACAGGTGGGGCAATGAGCAGTTCTTC

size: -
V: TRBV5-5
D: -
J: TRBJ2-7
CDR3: CASSLALTGFYEQYF
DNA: TGTGCCAGCAGCTTGGCCCTCACAGGATTCTACGAGCAGTACTTC

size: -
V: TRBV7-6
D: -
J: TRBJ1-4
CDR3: CASSLNDTPNEKLFF
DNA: TGTGCCAGCAGCTTAAATGACACTCCTAATGAAAAACTGTTTTTT

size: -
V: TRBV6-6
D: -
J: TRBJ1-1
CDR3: CASSPPQNTEAFF
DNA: TGTGCCAGCAGCCCCCCCCAAAACACTGAAGCTTTCTTT

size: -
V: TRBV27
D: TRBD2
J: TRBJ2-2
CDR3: CASSSGTSRSGELFF
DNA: TGTGCCAGCAGCTCCGGGACTAGCCGGTCCGGGGAGCTGTTTTTT

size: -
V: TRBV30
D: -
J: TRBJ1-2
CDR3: CAWSAGLLKANYGYTF
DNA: TGTGCCTGGAGTGCAGGGTTGCTTAAGGCTAACTATGGCTACACCTTC

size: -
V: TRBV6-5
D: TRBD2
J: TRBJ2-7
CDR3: CASSLAGGFEQYF
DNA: TGTGCCAGCAGTCTAGCGGGGGGCTTCGAGCAGTACTTC

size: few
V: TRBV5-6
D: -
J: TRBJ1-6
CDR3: CASSGQSNSPLHF
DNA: TGTGCCAGCAGCGGACAGAGTAATTCACCCCTCCACTTT

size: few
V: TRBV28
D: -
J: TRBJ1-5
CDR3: CASSSQGNNQPQHF
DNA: TGTGCCAGCAGTTCTCAGGGAAACAATCAGCCCCAGCATTTT

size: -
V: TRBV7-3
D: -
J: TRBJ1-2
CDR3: CASSLLSGLGYTF
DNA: TGTGCCAGCAGCTTACTTTCCGGGTTGGGCTACACCTTC

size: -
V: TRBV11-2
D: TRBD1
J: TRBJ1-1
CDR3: CASSHYRVQGSSAEAFF
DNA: TGTGCCAGCAGCCACTATCGGGTACAGGGGAGTTCGGCTGAAGCTTTCTTT

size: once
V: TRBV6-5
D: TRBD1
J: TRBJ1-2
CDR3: CASTPPGGVGYTF
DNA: TGTGCCAGCACCCCACCAGGGGGCGTTGGCTACACCTTC

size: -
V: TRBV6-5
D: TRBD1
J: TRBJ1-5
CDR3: CASSGQGDQPQHF
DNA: TGTGCCAGCAGCGGACAGGGAGACCAGCCCCAGCATTTT

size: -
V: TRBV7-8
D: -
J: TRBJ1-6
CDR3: CASSSTGNSPLHF
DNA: TGTGCCAGCAGTTCGACGGGGAATTCACCCCTCCACTTT

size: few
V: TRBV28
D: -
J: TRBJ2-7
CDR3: CASSLTSDEQYF
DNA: TGTGCCAGCAGTTTAACTTCGGACGAGCAGTACTTC

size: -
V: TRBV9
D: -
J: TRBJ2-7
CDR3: CASSVGGLGDYEQYF
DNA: TGTGCCAGCAGCGTAGGAGGTCTCGGGGACTACGAGCAGTACTTC

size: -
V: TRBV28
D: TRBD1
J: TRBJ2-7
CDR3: CASSSRTGRGLYEQYF
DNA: TGTGCCAGCAGCTCGCGGACAGGGAGAGGACTCTACGAGCAGTACTTC